This T cell receptor beta chain was sequenced in a study of shared clonotypes between healthy human individuals. This CDR3 has 13 residues. Germline V gene lookup returns CDR1 SNHLY and CDR2 FYNNEI. Comments on this clone: At one end, the junction sequence differs from germline, possibly due to a read error.

The naive CD8 population came from CD45RO-negative cells selected for CCR7, without terminally differentiated effector memory CD45RA+ cells. Each cell subset's genomic DNA was divided evenly among several immunoSEQ plates. TCRdb keeps only in-frame clones here, not all; method: immunoSEQ multiplex PCR. Of roughly 810,000 clones listed, about 96% are singletons. The receptor was derived from a man aged 30 to 39 in good health. Sequenced input: naive CD8+ T cells sorted from blood. The chain links TRBV2 to TRBJ2-7, with no clear D. DNA of the CDR3: TGTGCCAGCAGTGAAGATGGTCCAGCGACCAAGAACTTC. It yields the protein CASSEDGPATKNF.